This T cell receptor beta chain was captured in a study of cytomegalovirus exposure and HLA in healthy donors. The PCR contained 60 Vbeta and 13 Jbeta primers. Assay used: immunoSEQ multiplex PCR; TCRdb lists only in-frame clones, some missing. The sample features 200,000 to 250,000 clones, with over 0.95% in its top ten. V was clipped by 6 bases and J by 10 bases, with 18 bases between them. The CDR3 consists of 13 residues. Germline V CDR1 and CDR2: MNHNS, SASEGT. The gene calls are TRBV6-1 and TRBJ1-2; D unclear. The clonotype comes from a girl between 2 and 10 years old in good health and CMV-seropositive. Sequenced material: PBMCs. The CDR3 region is CASRVQDLRVYTF. CDR3 sequence (DNA): TGTGCCAGCAGGGTGCAGGATTTGCGCGTCTACACCTTC.